Each of the 27 T cell receptor beta chains below was sequenced from the same sample in a study of shared clonotypes between healthy human individuals. Assay used: immunoSEQ multiplex PCR; TCRdb lists only in-frame clones, some missing. The table records around 320,000 clones, roughly 84% of them present only once. The sequenced material came from memory CD8+ T cells sorted from blood. Documented subset: CD45RO+ cells pooled with CCR7-negative TemRA cells. The receptor source for this set is a man between 18 and 29 years old in good health.

The V and J genes are TRBV9 and TRBJ2-7, with D tentatively TRBD2 (6 bases). The germline CDR1 and CDR2 sequences are SGDLS and YYNGEE. V was trimmed by 1 base and J by 2 bases, leaving 10 bases between them. The CDR3 totals 14 residues. The CDR3: CASSVRDLAYEQYF. CDR3 nucleotides: TGTGCCAGCAGCGTACGGGACTTAGCCTACGAGCAGTACTTC.

CDR3 sequence (DNA): TGTGCCAGCAGTAAGGGGGCGCAGACCGAGCAGTACTTC. Residues: CASSKGAQTEQYF. V gene TRBV27 combines with J gene TRBJ2-7; 7 bases are shared with TRBD1. Trimming at V came to 5 bases and at J to 6 bases, leaving 7 bases not matched to a gene. Germline V gives CDR1 MNHEY, CDR2 SMNVEV (reference sequence). The CDR3 contains 13 residues.

V gene TRBV7-9 combines with J gene TRBJ1-1, with D perhaps matching TRBD1 (6 bases). Germline values: CDR1 SEHNR, CDR2 FQNEAQ (reference sequence). This CDR3 comprises 17 residues. The V gene lost 3 bases and the J gene lost 2 bases, with 19 bases spanning the gap. The CDR3 here is CASSFSQGQEGNTEAFF. The CDR3 bases are TGTGCCAGCAGCTTTAGTCAGGGGCAGGAAGGTAACACTGAAGCTTTCTTT.

The chain carries TRBV4-1 and TRBJ2-1, with 9 bases fitting TRBD2. The ends lost 0 bases at V and 6 bases at J; junction bases unmatched: 6. The germline V gene has CDR1 MGHRA and CDR2 YSYEKL. This CDR3 is built from 16 residues. CDR3 DNA: TGCGCCAGCAGCCAAGATCGGACTAGCGCGGGCAATGAGCAGTTCTTC. It is translated as CASSQDRTSAGNEQFF.

This chain connects TRBV5-1 to TRBJ1-1, with D tentatively TRBD1 (6 bases). The V end lost 1 base, the J end lost 0 bases, and 19 bases lay between the germline ends. The CDR3 consists of 18 residues. Germline CDR1 is SGHRS and CDR2 is YFSETQ. CDR3 in DNA: TGCGCCAGCAGCTTGAGGGCTTCGGACAGCCTTTTGAACACTGAAGCTTTCTTT. It encodes CASSLRASDSLLNTEAFF.

The chain links TRBV27 to TRBJ2-7; 12 bases are shared with TRBD1. The CDR3 totals 16 residues. The germline gives CDR1 MNHEY, CDR2 SMNVEV (reference sequence). The ends lost 5 bases at V and 2 bases at J; junction bases unmatched: 7. DNA for the CDR3: TGTGCCAGCAGTGGATGGGACAGGGGGCCGACCTACGAGCAGTACTTC. Translating gives CASSGWDRGPTYEQYF.

The rearrangement joins TRBV7-8 to TRBJ2-1; D is undetermined. This CDR3 is built from 16 residues. With 0 bases removed from V and 0 bases from J, the gap between germline ends came to 9 bases. CDR1 and CDR2 from the germline V gene are SGHVS and FQNEAQ. Written as DNA, the CDR3 is TGTGCCAGCAGCTTAGCGGAGAGGAGCTCCTACAATGAGCAGTTCTTC. It encodes CASSLAERSSYNEQFF. The full variable domain, with the rest looked up from reference TRBV7-8 and TRBJ2-1, is GAGVSQSPRYKVAKRGQDVALRCDPISGHVSLFWYQQALGQGPEFLTYFQNEAQLDKSGLPSDRFFAERPEGSVSTLKIQRTQQEDSAVYLCASSLAERSSYNEQFFGPGTRLTVL.

The chain uses TRBV5-1 and TRBJ2-5, with a tentative D call TRBD1 (5 bases). This CDR3 spans 15 amino acids. Trimming took 4 bases from V and 5 from J, leaving 18 bases between them. Germline CDR1 SGHRS, CDR2 YFSETQ. The CDR3 here is CASSLVGSPGETQYF. The CDR3 DNA follows: TGCGCCAGCAGCCTGGTGGGCTCACCAGGGGAGACCCAGTACTTC.

CDR3 sequence (DNA): TGTGCCAGCAGGGGTTGGTTGGGGCTCGAGCAGTACTTC. Translating gives CASRGWLGLEQYF. The J gene is TRBJ2-7, the V gene TRBV2, with D maybe TRBD1 (5 bases). CDR3 length equals 13 residues. Germline V gene data show CDR1 as SNHLY and CDR2 as FYNNEI. V lost 6 bases and J lost 6, with 15 bases in between.

Here the CDR3 DNA reads TGTGCCAGCAGTTACTCGGGAAGATACGAGCAGTACTTC. It encodes CASSYSGRYEQYF. The J gene is TRBJ2-7, the V gene TRBV6-5; no firm D call. This CDR3 contains 13 residues. Germline V lookup: CDR1 MNHEY, CDR2 SVGAGI. Trimming took 0 bases from V and 4 from J, leaving 7 bases between them.

V gene TRBV7-3 combines with J gene TRBJ2-3, with TRBD2 as a possible D gene (5 bases). The germline CDR1 and CDR2 sequences are SGHTA and FQGTGA. V was clipped by 3 bases and J by 4 bases, with 11 bases between them. CDR3 length: 14 amino acids. CDR3 loop: CASSFGLPPDTQYF. CDR3 DNA: TGTGCCAGCAGCTTCGGACTTCCCCCAGATACGCAGTATTTT.

The rearrangement links TRBV27 to TRBJ1-2; a possible D gene is TRBD1 (6 bases). V was shortened by 4 bases and J by 2 bases, with 17 bases between the two germline ends. The CDR3 has 16 residues. The germline gives CDR1 MNHEY, CDR2 SMNVEV (reference sequence). The CDR3 region has the DNA TGTGCCAGCAGTTCCATGGGGCAGGGGTCAAACTATGGCTACACCTTC. Protein product: CASSSMGQGSNYGYTF.

This chain links TRBV7-9 with TRBJ2-6; D possibly corresponds to TRBD1 (6 bases). The germline V gene has CDR1 SEHNR and CDR2 FQNEAQ (reference sequence). The CDR3 is 15 residues long. With 4 bases removed from V and 1 base from J, the gap between germline ends came to 8 bases. DNA of the CDR3: TGTGCCAGCAGCTACACAGGGTCTGGGGCCAACGTCCTGACTTTC. It encodes CASSYTGSGANVLTF. The variable domain in full, completed from reference TRBV7-9 and TRBJ2-6, reads DTGVSQNPRHKITKRGQNVTFRCDPISEHNRLYWYRQTLGQGPEFLTYFQNEAQLEKSRLLSDRFSAERPKGSFSTLEIQRTEQGDSAMYLCASSYTGSGANVLTFGAGSRLTVL.

The chain has TRBV5-1 and TRBJ2-7; the D gene could be TRBD1 or TRBD2 (5 bases each). This CDR3 is 16 amino acids long. V lost 0 bases and J 4 bases, leaving 17 bases between the germline ends. Germline CDR1 reads SGHRS; CDR2 reads YFSETQ. The CDR3 is CASSLDPGRSPYEQYF. The CDR3 DNA reads TGCGCCAGCAGCTTGGACCCGGGACGGTCCCCGTACGAGCAGTACTTC.

V usage is TRBV2 and J usage is TRBJ2-3; D remains unclear. V was pared by 7 bases and J by 4 bases, with 9 bases between. Germline V lookup: CDR1 SNHLY, CDR2 FYNNEI. The CDR3 contains 12 residues. DNA for the CDR3: TGTGCCAGCACGAAGTTCCCAGATACGCAGTATTTT. It yields the protein CASTKFPDTQYF.

The chain joins TRBV10-2 to TRBJ1-1; no definite D call. This CDR3 has 13 amino acids. Trimming pared 4 bases from V and 6 bases from J, leaving 12 bases between. In germline, CDR1 is WSHSY, CDR2 SAAADI. The CDR3 region has the DNA TGCGCCAGCAGTGGACTCCGGGGATCTGAAGCTTTCTTT. Protein: CASSGLRGSEAFF.

V usage is TRBV19 and J usage is TRBJ2-3; TRBD2 matches 9 bases. This CDR3 comprises 15 residues. After removal of 2 bases from V and 2 bases from J, the junction contained 2 bases not matched to a gene. Germline loops: CDR1 LNHDA, CDR2 SQIVND (reference sequence). The CDR3: CASSILAGYTDTQYF. The CDR3 DNA sequence: TGTGCCAGTAGTATACTAGCGGGGTACACAGATACGCAGTATTTT.

This rearrangement joins TRBV19 to TRBJ1-3; D is uncertain. The germline CDR1 and CDR2 sequences are LNHDA and SQIVND (reference sequence). CDR3 length: 11 residues. V was cut by 10 bases and J by 4 bases, with 8 bases left in between. CDR3 DNA sequence: TGTGCCACAAAACAAGGAAACACCATATATTTT. Protein: CATKQGNTIYF.

The chain joins TRBV6-5 to TRBJ1-6; TRBD1 matches at 8 bases. Germline V gene sequence: CDR1 MNHEY, CDR2 SVGAGI. The CDR3 sequence is 14 residues long. V lost 6 bases to trimming and J lost 7 bases; unmatched junction nucleotides: 5. CDR3 nucleotide sequence: TGTGCCAGCAGCAGGACAGGGACCAATTCACCCCTCCACTTT. This translates into CASSRTGTNSPLHF.

The rearrangement uses TRBV27 and TRBJ2-1, with 7 bases that match TRBD2. V lost 4 bases to trimming and J lost 7 bases; unmatched junction nucleotides: 10. CDR3 size: 15 residues. Germline assignment: CDR1 MNHEY and CDR2 SMNVEV (reference sequence). The CDR3 DNA reads as TGTGCCAGCAGTTCCCATGCGGGAGCTGTGAATGAGCAGTTCTTC. This translates into CASSSHAGAVNEQFF.

The V and J genes are TRBV9 and TRBJ1-1; no clear D. Trimming removed 3 bases at V and 4 bases at J, with 7 bases between. CDR1 is SGDLS, CDR2 YYNGEE, per germline. The CDR3 totals 12 residues. This chain's CDR3 is CASSGGSTEAFF. Written as DNA, the CDR3 is TGTGCCAGCAGCGGCGGTTCCACTGAAGCTTTCTTT.

This sequence joins TRBV30 and TRBJ2-1; D is undetermined. V was cut by 2 bases and J by 8 bases, with 10 bases left in between. The CDR3 totals 12 residues. The germline gives CDR1 GTSNPN, CDR2 SVGIG (reference sequence). The CDR3 DNA follows: TGTGCCTGGAGTACTGCGCTAGATGAGCAGTTCTTC. Amino acid sequence: CAWSTALDEQFF.

In DNA form, the CDR3 reads TGTGCCAGCAGCTTAATCGGACTAGGCGTCGAGCAGTACTTC. Translating it yields CASSLIGLGVEQYF. The chain combines TRBV11-2 with TRBJ2-7; 7 nucleotides line up with TRBD2. Germline V lookup: CDR1 SGHAT, CDR2 FQNNGV. This CDR3 comprises 14 residues. The J segment lost 6 bases and the V segment lost 2 bases, leaving 7 bases of the junction unmatched.

This clone has only one observation. The chain combines TRBV6-5 with TRBJ2-1; D could derive from TRBD1 or TRBD2 (5 bases each). The CDR3 length is 12 residues. V dropped 2 bases and J dropped 7 bases, with 6 bases sitting between them. CDR1 MNHEY and CDR2 SVGAGI come from the germline V gene. CDR3 DNA sequence: TGTGCCAGCAGTTACGGGGGAAATGAGCAGTTCTTC. Protein product: CASSYGGNEQFF.

The count of this clone is one. The chain carries TRBV5-6 and TRBJ2-7; perhaps TRBD2 as D (6 bases). The CDR3 is 15 amino acids. Germline V gene lookup returns CDR1 SGHDT and CDR2 YYEEEE. V gave up 3 bases and J gave up 0 bases, with 13 bases separating them. CDR3 protein: CASSSSGSSSYEQYF. The CDR3 coding sequence is TGTGCCAGCAGCTCGAGCGGGTCTAGCTCCTACGAGCAGTACTTC. The complete variable domain, with remaining parts taken from reference TRBV5-6 and TRBJ2-7, reads DAGVTQSPTHLIKTRGQQVTLRCSPKSGHDTVSWYQQALGQGPQFIFQYYEEEERQRGNFPDRFSGHQFPNYSSELNVNALLLGDSALYLCASSSSGSSSYEQYFGPGTRLTVT.

The chain employs TRBV5-1 and TRBJ2-7; D gene ambiguous. Trimming took 3 bases from V and 2 from J, leaving 12 bases between them. Germline CDR1 is SGHRS and CDR2 is YFSETQ. CDR3 length equals 14 residues. The CDR3 nucleotides are TGCGCCAGCAGCTCTCCCCGGTTACCCTACGAGCAGTACTTC. It yields the protein CASSSPRLPYEQYF.

The chain is built from TRBV4-2 and TRBJ1-2; a possible D gene is TRBD1 (5 bases). Germline V gene lookup returns CDR1 LGHNA and CDR2 YNFKEQ. V shed 5 bases and J shed 0 bases, with 10 bases lying between them. CDR3 length: 14 amino acids. The CDR3 DNA is TGTGCCAGCAGCGACAGTGTCTCTAACTATGGCTACACCTTC. It codes for CASSDSVSNYGYTF.